These 14 T cell receptor beta chains came from one sample sequenced in a study of T cells in Graves' hyperthyroidism and ophthalmopathy. The TCR beta CDR3 regions underwent amplification using RNA transcripts as the source. First-round RT-PCR of the TCR CDR3 relied on the HTBI primer set. One entry per CDR3 protein results from TCRdb running MiXCR on the multiplex PCR reads. Of fewer than 450,000 distinct CDR3 sequences in the sample, about 14% were seen once. Specimen: blood. These receptors were collected from a man in his fifties with Graves' ophthalmopathy.

The table lists this clonotype with a few counts. The J gene is TRBJ2-1, the V gene TRBV27; D may correspond to TRBD1 or TRBD2 (5 bases each). Germline V lookup: CDR1 MNHEY, CDR2 SMNVEV (reference sequence). The CDR3 length is 14 residues. Trimming took off 0 bases at V and 5 bases at J, with 8 bases between the two ends. CDR3 amino acids: CASSLSGTHNEQFF. In DNA form, the CDR3 reads TGTGCCAGCAGTTTATCCGGGACCCACAATGAGCAGTTCTTC.

This clonotype was counted ten times or more. The chain has TRBV3-1 and TRBJ2-2; no firm D call. Trimming cost V 2 bases and J 3 bases, with 1 base left between them. Germline V lookup: CDR1 LGHDT, CDR2 YNNKEL (reference sequence). This CDR3 comprises 12 residues. The CDR3 DNA is TGTGCCAGCAGCCAACACACCGGGGAGCTGTTTTTT. Its translation: CASSQHTGELFF.

This clonotype was picked up many times. V is TRBV20-1 and J is TRBJ2-3; TRBD2 aligns across 7 bases. This CDR3 has 15 amino acids. V lost 6 bases to trimming and J lost 3 bases; unmatched junction nucleotides: 12. Germline lookup yields CDR1 DFQATT and CDR2 SNEGSKA (reference sequence). This chain's CDR3 is CSAATSAAITDTQYF. In DNA form, the CDR3 reads TGCAGTGCCGCCACTAGCGCTGCTATTACAGATACGCAGTATTTT.

The chain joins TRBV28 to TRBJ2-1, with TRBD2 matching over 14 bases. The CDR3 extends over 17 amino acids. V was pared by 8 bases and J by 11 bases, with 17 bases of the junction left unmatched. Per the germline V gene, CDR1 is MDHEN and CDR2 is SYDVKM. DNA of the CDR3: TGTGCCAGCTTTGGGACTAGCGGGAGAGACTCCTTGGGTCAGCAGTTCTTC. This encodes CASFGTSGRDSLGQQFF.

This clonotype was detected only a few times. The rearrangement uses TRBV10-1 and TRBJ2-1; 10 bases agree with TRBD2. Germline CDR1 is WNHNN and CDR2 is SYGVQD (reference sequence). The CDR3 is made up of 18 amino acids. With V trimmed by 4 bases and J by 3 bases, 12 bases remained unmatched. DNA for the CDR3: TGCGCCAGCAGTGCTAGCGGGAGTTCGGGGTTGGGCTACAATGAGCAGTTCTTC. Translation: CASSASGSSGLGYNEQFF.

In this sample, this clonotype turned up many times. The chain joins TRBV5-1 to TRBJ2-7, with D maybe TRBD1 (5 bases). Germline values: CDR1 SGHRS, CDR2 YFSETQ. This CDR3 comprises 14 residues. V was pared by 4 bases and J by 0 bases, with 11 bases between. The chain's CDR3 is CASSRGRSSYEQYF. In nucleotides, the CDR3 is TGCGCCAGCAGCAGGGGCCGTAGCTCCTACGAGCAGTACTTC. The full variable domain, in which reference TRBV5-1 and TRBJ2-7 provide the parts outside the CDR3, is KAGVTQTPRYLIKTRGQQVTLSCSPISGHRSVSWYQQTPGQGLQFLFEYFSETQRNKGNFPGRFSGRQFSNSRSEMNVSTLELGDSALYLCASSRGRSSYEQYFGPGTRLTVT.

A note on this clonotype: A much more abundant neighbour one base away suggests this may be a read error. The chain employs TRBV20-1 and TRBJ2-5, with D perhaps TRBD1 or TRBD2 (5 bases each). The CDR3 sequence is 12 residues long. With 5 bases removed from V and 5 bases from J, the gap between germline ends came to 12 bases. CDR1 and CDR2 (germline): DFQATT, SNEGSKA (reference sequence). CDR3 in DNA: TGCAGTGCTCAGGGAGCGTCTGAGACCCAGTACTTC. Its translation is CSAQGASETQYF.

This clonotype was picked up a small number of times. The chain couples TRBV6-6 to TRBJ2-6; D unclear. CDR1 and CDR2 from the germline V gene are MNHNY and SVGAGI (reference sequence). There are 16 residues in the CDR3. The V end lost 2 bases, the J end lost 0 bases, and 8 bases lay between the germline ends. The CDR3 DNA reads as TGTGCCAGCAGTTACCCCCCGGGCTCTGGGGCCAACGTCCTGACTTTC. This sequence encodes CASSYPPGSGANVLTF.

This clonotype was seen more than once but under ten times. The chain uses TRBV7-6 and TRBJ2-1, with 10 bases identical to TRBD2. CDR3 size: 16 residues. V gave up 5 bases and J gave up 5 bases; unmatched junction bases: 9. Germline loops: CDR1 SGHVS, CDR2 FNYEAQ. The CDR3 region is CASSRGPSGSDNEQFF. CDR3 nucleotide sequence: TGTGCCAGCAGCCGGGGGCCTAGCGGGAGTGACAATGAGCAGTTCTTC. The whole variable domain, filled in from reference TRBV7-6 and TRBJ2-1, reads GAGVSQSPRYKVTKRGQDVALRCDPISGHVSLYWYRQALGQGPEFLTYFNYEAQQDKSGLPNDRFSAERPEGSISTLTIQRTEQRDSAMYRCASSRGPSGSDNEQFFGPGTRLTVL.

The chain combines TRBV6-4 with TRBJ1-2; 8 nucleotides match TRBD1. The CDR3 has 16 amino acids. Germline V gene data show CDR1 as MRHNA and CDR2 as SNTAGT. V was pared by 6 bases and J by 0 bases, with 9 bases of the junction left unmatched. DNA for the CDR3: TGTGCCAGCAGAGCCGGGACAGGAAAGACTAACTATGGCTACACCTTC. It specifies CASRAGTGKTNYGYTF.

This clonotype was picked up many times. The V gene is TRBV12-3 or TRBV12-4, the J gene TRBJ1-5, with a possible D match to TRBD1 (5 bases). This CDR3 has 14 amino acids. V was shortened by 5 bases and J by 7 bases, with 15 bases between the two germline ends. The CDR3 reads CASSGGSGWQPQHF. CDR3 in DNA: TGTGCCAGCAGTGGGGGGTCTGGTTGGCAGCCCCAGCATTTT.

The sample holds many counts of this clonotype. The chain combines TRBV28 with TRBJ2-1; 9 bases map to TRBD1. This CDR3 has 16 residues. CDR1 and CDR2 (germline): MDHEN, SYDVKM. Unmatched junction bases numbered 5, after V lost 5 bases and J lost 0 bases. Here the CDR3 reads CASSKGQGSSYNEQFF. CDR3 DNA sequence: TGTGCCAGCAGTAAAGGACAGGGGAGCTCCTACAATGAGCAGTTCTTC.

This clonotype was counted ten times or more. The V and J genes are TRBV9 and TRBJ1-1, with D possibly being TRBD1 (6 bases). The CDR3 is made up of 14 amino acids. V lost 4 bases to trimming and J lost 0 bases, with 10 bases between them. Germline CDR1 and CDR2: SGDLS and YYNGEE. CDR3 DNA: TGTGCCAGCAGCCCCAGGGGCGTGAACACTGAAGCTTTCTTT. This encodes CASSPRGVNTEAFF.

This clonotype has a count of ten or more. This chain connects TRBV7-8 to TRBJ2-7, with 7 nucleotides matching TRBD1. CDR1 and CDR2 (germline): SGHVS, FQNEAQ. The CDR3 covers 14 residues. J lost 3 bases, V lost 3 bases, and 5 bases had no gene match. The CDR3 DNA follows: TGTGCCAGCAGCTTGAGGGACAGTTACTACGAGCAGTACTTC. This codes for CASSLRDSYYEQYF.